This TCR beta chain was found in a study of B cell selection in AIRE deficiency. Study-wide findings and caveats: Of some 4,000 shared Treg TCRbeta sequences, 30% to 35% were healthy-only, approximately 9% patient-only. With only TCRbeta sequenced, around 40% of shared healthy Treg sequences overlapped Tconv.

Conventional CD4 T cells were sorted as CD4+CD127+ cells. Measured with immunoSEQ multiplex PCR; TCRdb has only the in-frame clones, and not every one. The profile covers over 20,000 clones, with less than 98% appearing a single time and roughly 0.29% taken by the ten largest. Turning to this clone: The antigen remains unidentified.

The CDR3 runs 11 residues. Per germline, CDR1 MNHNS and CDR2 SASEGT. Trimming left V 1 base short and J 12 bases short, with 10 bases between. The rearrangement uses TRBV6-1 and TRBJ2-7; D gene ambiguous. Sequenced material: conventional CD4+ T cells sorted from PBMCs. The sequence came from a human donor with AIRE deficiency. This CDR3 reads CASSEVRLRYF. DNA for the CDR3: TGTGCCAGCAGTGAAGTGAGGTTGCGGTACTTC.